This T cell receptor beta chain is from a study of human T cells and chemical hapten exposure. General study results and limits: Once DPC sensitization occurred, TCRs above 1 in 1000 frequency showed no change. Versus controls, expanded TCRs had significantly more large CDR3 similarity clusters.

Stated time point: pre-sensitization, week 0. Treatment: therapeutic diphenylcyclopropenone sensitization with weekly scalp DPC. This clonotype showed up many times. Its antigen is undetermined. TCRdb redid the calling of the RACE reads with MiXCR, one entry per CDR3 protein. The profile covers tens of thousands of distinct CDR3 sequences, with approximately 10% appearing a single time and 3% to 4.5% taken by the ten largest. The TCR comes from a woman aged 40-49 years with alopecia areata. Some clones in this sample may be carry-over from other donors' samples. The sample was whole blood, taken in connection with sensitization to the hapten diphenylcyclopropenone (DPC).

The CDR3 DNA sequence: TGTGCCAGCTCACCACCAGCTCCCAGAGGGACTGAAGCTTTCTTT. Protein: CASSPPAPRGTEAFF. V is TRBV18 and J is TRBJ1-1; D is unresolved. CDR3 length equals 15 residues. Trimming took off 0 bases at V and 5 bases at J, with 13 bases between the two ends. The germline CDR1 and CDR2 sequences are KGHSH and LQKENI.